These 29 T cell receptor beta chains share one sample of origin, sequenced in a study of spatial heterogeneity in lung cancer. The time point denotes: sample taken at primary tumor resection. Whole-study findings and limits: Counts of expanded alpha and beta TCRs within tumors tracked the tumor nonsynonymous mutation count.

In TCRdb, the 5' RACE reads were re-called with MiXCR into one record per CDR3 protein. The table includes approximately 7,800 distinct CDR3 sequences, 8.2% detected once. Antigens of these TCRs are unknown. Source: lung tumor tissue, taken at surgery. Receptors were obtained from a male donor with early-stage non-small cell lung cancer.

This clonotype counts as medium-sized (0.01 to 0.1%). The J gene is TRBJ1-1, the V gene TRBV7-9, with 10 bases matching TRBD1. The V segment lost 5 bases and the J segment 5 bases; nucleotides outside the gene matches: 5. The CDR3 length is 14 residues. Germline V lookup: CDR1 SEHNR, CDR2 FQNEAQ (reference sequence). CDR3 amino acids: CASSQTGGRTEAFF. The CDR3 DNA reads TGTGCCAGCAGCCAGACAGGGGGCCGGACTGAAGCTTTCTTT. The full variable domain, with the rest looked up from reference TRBV7-9 and TRBJ1-1, is DTGVSQNPRHKITKRGQNVTFRCDPISEHNRLYWYRQTLGQGPEFLTYFQNEAQLEKSRLLSDRFSAERPKGSFSTLEIQRTEQGDSAMYLCASSQTGGRTEAFFGQGTRLTVV.

Note on this clonotype: This may be a read error: a much more frequent sequence differs by one nucleotide. The conserved closing phenylalanine or tryptophan is absent in this CDR3, likely reflecting a read error. The CDR3 spells CASRIDTKAFL. CDR3 in DNA: TGTGCCAGCAGAATTGACACGAAAGCTTTCTTA. The chain recombines TRBV28 with TRBJ1-1; D gene unclear. Germline values: CDR1 MDHEN, CDR2 SYDVKM. Deletions cut 6 bases from V and 9 bases from J, with 11 bases between. The CDR3 loop spans 11 amino acids.

This clonotype counts as medium-sized (0.01 to 0.1%). This sequence joins TRBV6-6 and TRBJ2-1, with 7 bases that match TRBD2. This CDR3 comprises 18 residues. J was trimmed by 2 bases and V by 7 bases; bases with no gene match: 17. Germline lookup yields CDR1 MNHNY and CDR2 SVGAGI (reference sequence). Written as DNA, the CDR3 is TGTGCCAGCAACAATGCCCTTTCAGCGGGGAGGGCCTACAATGAGCAGTTCTTC. It translates to CASNNALSAGRAYNEQFF.

This clonotype was observed at least ten times. The chain links TRBV20-1 to TRBJ1-1, with 10 bases lining up with TRBD1. The ends lost 0 bases at V and 10 bases at J; junction bases unmatched: 8. This CDR3 has 14 residues. Germline-derived CDR1 and CDR2 are DFQATT and SNEGSKA (reference sequence). The CDR3 region is CSARDSVTGGRAFF. In DNA, the CDR3 is TGCAGTGCTAGAGATAGCGTGACAGGGGGCAGAGCTTTCTTT.

This clonotype showed up many times. The chain combines TRBV7-9 with TRBJ2-2; D remains unclear. Trimming took 1 base from V and 0 from J, leaving 6 bases between them. The germline V gene encodes CDR1 SEHNR and CDR2 FQNEAQ (reference sequence). There are 15 residues in the CDR3. The CDR3 loop reads CASSLVSPNTGELFF. In DNA form, the CDR3 reads TGTGCCAGCAGCTTAGTCAGCCCGAACACCGGGGAGCTGTTTTTT.

Sample share makes this clonotype medium-sized. The chain has TRBV20-1 and TRBJ2-7; D ambiguous. The CDR3 totals 12 residues. Trimming removed 7 bases from V and 5 bases from J, with 15 bases in between. Per germline, CDR1 DFQATT and CDR2 SNEGSKA (reference sequence). Here the CDR3 DNA reads TGCAGTGGCGAACGAGGTACCGACGAGCAGTACTTC. Protein sequence: CSGERGTDEQYF.

This clonotype counts as medium-sized. The chain is built from TRBV14 and TRBJ2-3; TRBD2 matches at 8 bases. Trimming cost V 1 base and J 6 bases; bases outside gene matches: 9. The CDR3 length is 16 residues. Germline V lookup: CDR1 SGHDN, CDR2 FVKESK. The CDR3 loop reads CASSQGTGGPWDTQYF. In DNA form, the CDR3 reads TGTGCCAGCAGCCAAGGGACGGGAGGGCCATGGGATACGCAGTATTTT.

This clonotype has at least ten counts. The V call is TRBV7-2, the J call TRBJ1-2, with a possible D match to TRBD1 (6 bases). Trimming removed 5 bases at V and 6 bases at J, with 19 bases between. Germline V gene sequence: CDR1 SGHTA, CDR2 FQGNSA. This CDR3 region has 15 residues. Here the CDR3 DNA reads TGTGCCAGCAGCCCGCAGGGGAGGCTATCAAATGGCTACACCTTC. It translates to CASSPQGRLSNGYTF.

In this sample, this clonotype turned up many times. The chain uses TRBV5-1 and TRBJ2-2; TRBD2 might be the D (5 bases). The CDR3 consists of 14 residues. Germline loops: CDR1 SGHRS, CDR2 YFSETQ. V was pared by 4 bases and J by 6 bases, with 13 bases between. CDR3 sequence: CASSPPGSAGELFF. The CDR3 DNA sequence: TGCGCCAGCAGCCCCCCGGGGAGCGCCGGGGAGCTGTTTTTT.

The chain is built from TRBV15 and TRBJ1-1; D remains unclear. CDR3 length equals 15 residues. The V and J ends lost 0 bases and 7 bases respectively, with 15 bases between them. Germline CDR1 is LNHNV and CDR2 is YYDKDF (reference sequence). CDR3 in amino acids: CATSRDWPAPNEAFF. Written as DNA, the CDR3 is TGTGCCACCAGCAGAGATTGGCCGGCACCCAATGAAGCTTTCTTT.

This clonotype was seen at least ten times. The chain recombines TRBV20-1 with TRBJ2-7; a possible D gene is TRBD2 (6 bases). The CDR3 length is 13 residues. Trimming cost V 3 bases and J 6 bases, with 15 bases left between them. In germline, CDR1 is DFQATT, CDR2 SNEGSKA (reference sequence). CDR3 sequence: CSASQTSSGEQYF. DNA of the CDR3: TGCAGTGCTAGCCAGACTAGTTCGGGCGAGCAGTACTTC.

This clonotype has at least ten counts. The CDR3 protein is CASSGSGRAGDTQYF. The CDR3 DNA reads TGTGCCAGCAGCGGTAGCGGGAGGGCGGGAGATACGCAGTATTTT. The rearrangement links TRBV2 to TRBJ2-3; 11 bases fit TRBD2. Germline-derived CDR1 and CDR2 are SNHLY and FYNNEI. The CDR3 is 15 amino acids. V dropped 6 bases and J dropped 5; count of bases not matched to a gene: 7.

This clonotype was recorded many times. This chain connects TRBV5-4 to TRBJ2-1; D is unclear. The V gene lost 3 bases and the J gene lost 8 bases, with 9 bases spanning the gap. This CDR3 spans 12 amino acids. CDR1 is SGHNT and CDR2 is YYREEE in the germline V gene (reference sequence). This CDR3 reads CASSYIMDEQFF. Written as DNA, the CDR3 is TGTGCCAGCAGCTACATCATGGATGAGCAGTTCTTC. The full variable domain, completed using reference TRBV5-4 and TRBJ2-1, is ETGVTQSPTHLIKTRGQQVTLRCSSQSGHNTVSWYQQALGQGPQFIFQYYREEENGRGNFPPRFSGLQFPNYSSELNVNALELDDSALYLCASSYIMDEQFFGPGTRLTVL.

In this sample, this clonotype turned up many times. J is TRBJ2-7 and V is TRBV6-2 or TRBV6-3; D ambiguous. This CDR3 is 11 amino acids long. Germline CDR1 is MNHEY and CDR2 is SVGEGT. V lost 6 bases and J lost 5, with 8 bases in between. The CDR3 bases are TGTGCCAGCAGCCGAAGGGACGAGCAGTACTTC. Translating gives CASSRRDEQYF.

This clonotype is labeled medium-sized. The genes are TRBV9 and TRBJ2-1; 7 bases line up with TRBD2. The germline gives CDR1 SGDLS, CDR2 YYNGEE. The CDR3 is 17 residues long. The trim removed 2 bases at V and 5 bases at J, leaving 13 bases unmatched. CDR3 protein: CASSVWSSGMRHNEQFF. The CDR3 region has the DNA TGTGCCAGCAGCGTCTGGTCCAGCGGGATGAGGCACAATGAGCAGTTCTTC.

This clonotype has at least ten counts. The chain recombines TRBV6-6 with TRBJ2-7; D is perhaps TRBD2 (5 bases). The germline gives CDR1 MNHNY, CDR2 SVGAGI (reference sequence). The CDR3 consists of 13 residues. V was cut by 7 bases and J by 3 bases, with 13 bases left in between. Written as DNA, the CDR3 is TGTGCCAGCACCCCTGGACTCGACTACGAGCAGTACTTC. Encoded protein: CASTPGLDYEQYF.

By sample fraction, this clonotype is medium-sized. The chain uses TRBV20-1 and TRBJ2-1, with D tentatively TRBD1 or TRBD2 (5 bases each). CDR3 length: 16 residues. V shed 6 bases and J shed 0 bases, with 18 bases lying between them. CDR1 and CDR2 (germline): DFQATT, SNEGSKA (reference sequence). The CDR3 here is CSALWGSESSYNEQFF. The DNA of the CDR3 is TGCAGTGCCCTCTGGGGGAGCGAGAGCTCCTACAATGAGCAGTTCTTC.

This clonotype qualifies as medium-sized (0.01 to 0.1%). The chain carries TRBV20-1 and TRBJ1-1; 7 bases are shared with TRBD1. The CDR3 is 14 residues long. Germline values: CDR1 DFQATT, CDR2 SNEGSKA (reference sequence). Trimming took 5 bases from V and 0 from J; bases not matched to a gene: 6. CDR3 bases: TGCAGTGCTTCACAGGGGACAATGAACACTGAAGCTTTCTTT. Translating it yields CSASQGTMNTEAFF.

Judged by abundance, this clonotype is medium-sized. This chain joins TRBV6-5 and TRBJ2-7; D is tentatively TRBD1 or TRBD2 (5 bases each). Germline V gene sequence: CDR1 MNHEY, CDR2 SVGAGI. Trimming left V 0 bases short and J 6 bases short, with 18 bases between. The CDR3 totals 16 residues. The CDR3 region is CASSYSWPGEGSEQYF. The CDR3, as DNA: TGTGCCAGCAGTTACTCGTGGCCAGGAGAGGGGTCCGAGCAGTACTTC.

This clonotype qualifies as medium-sized. V and J are TRBV12-3 or TRBV12-4 and TRBJ2-5, with 8 bases lining up with TRBD1. The trim removed 3 bases at V and 4 bases at J, leaving 7 bases unmatched. This CDR3 has 15 residues. CDR3 coding DNA: TGTGCCAGCAGTTTGGCGGACAGGGTCGGAGAGACCCAGTACTTC. Its protein product is CASSLADRVGETQYF.

This clonotype showed up just a few times. The chain employs TRBV5-1 and TRBJ1-2; D remains unclear. This CDR3 is 15 amino acids long. The germline gives CDR1 SGHRS, CDR2 YFSETQ. V lost 0 bases to trimming and J lost 1 base, with 10 bases between them. As DNA, the CDR3 is TGCGCCAGCAGCTTGGGGCAGAACTTTAACTATGGCTACACCTTC. Translated, it gives CASSLGQNFNYGYTF.

Relative to its sample, this clonotype is medium-sized. The chain links TRBV7-9 to TRBJ2-1; D possibly matches TRBD1 or TRBD2 (6 bases each). This CDR3 region has 13 residues. Trimming took 5 bases from V and 14 from J, leaving 19 bases between them. In germline, CDR1 is SEHNR, CDR2 FQNEAQ (reference sequence). The CDR3 bases are TGTGCCAGCAGCGGGGGCGGGACCGGGACCGAGTTCTTC. It specifies CASSGGGTGTEFF.

By sample fraction, this clonotype is medium-sized. The chain is built from TRBV7-9 and TRBJ1-2; D perhaps matches TRBD1 (6 bases). Germline values: CDR1 SEHNR, CDR2 FQNEAQ (reference sequence). The CDR3 has 14 residues. Trimming pared 5 bases from V and 3 bases from J, leaving 13 bases between. The CDR3 reads CASSPGQFDYGYTF. The DNA of the CDR3 is TGTGCCAGCAGCCCAGGACAGTTCGACTATGGCTACACCTTC. Supplemented by reference TRBV7-9 and TRBJ1-2, the full variable domain reads DTGVSQNPRHKITKRGQNVTFRCDPISEHNRLYWYRQTLGQGPEFLTYFQNEAQLEKSRLLSDRFSAERPKGSFSTLEIQRTEQGDSAMYLCASSPGQFDYGYTFGSGTRLTVV.

By frequency in the sample, this clonotype is medium-sized (0.01 to 0.1%). The V and J genes are TRBV11-2 and TRBJ2-7, with 7 bases aligning to TRBD2. With 4 bases clipped from V and 9 bases from J, the junction kept 9 bases outside the gene matches. Germline-derived CDR1 and CDR2 are SGHAT and FQNNGV. The CDR3 length is 13 residues. The CDR3 protein is CASSSIGGMAQYF. The CDR3 DNA is TGTGCCAGCAGCTCCATCGGGGGGATGGCGCAGTACTTC.

This clonotype is medium-sized (0.01 to 0.1%) by share. The V and J genes are TRBV5-1 and TRBJ1-1; a weak D match, TRBD1 (5 bases). This CDR3 is 14 amino acids long. From germline, CDR1 is SGHRS and CDR2 YFSETQ. Trimming shortened V by 5 bases and J by 0 bases, and 11 bases separated the two germline ends. The CDR3 sequence: CASSVRGLNTEAFF. The CDR3 DNA reads as TGCGCCAGCAGTGTTAGGGGATTGAACACTGAAGCTTTCTTT. Based on the CDR3 plus reference TRBV5-1 and TRBJ1-1, the full variable domain is KAGVTQTPRYLIKTRGQQVTLSCSPISGHRSVSWYQQTPGQGLQFLFEYFSETQRNKGNFPGRFSGRQFSNSRSEMNVSTLELGDSALYLCASSVRGLNTEAFFGQGTRLTVV.

At least ten counts were recorded for this clonotype. This sequence joins TRBV30 and TRBJ1-4, with 10 bases aligning to TRBD1. The CDR3 loop spans 14 amino acids. The germline V gene encodes CDR1 GTSNPN and CDR2 SVGIG (reference sequence). The ends lost 2 bases at V and 8 bases at J; junction bases unmatched: 5. The CDR3 nucleotides are TGTGCCTGGAGTCTGGGGACAGGGGCAGAAAAACTGTTTTTT. Protein sequence: CAWSLGTGAEKLFF.

In this sample, this clonotype turned up many times. This chain joins TRBV24-1 and TRBJ2-5; a weak D match, TRBD2 (5 bases). CDR1 KGHDR and CDR2 SFDVKD come from the germline V gene. The CDR3 runs to 13 residues. With 3 bases removed from V and 5 bases from J, the gap between germline ends came to 9 bases. CDR3 DNA: TGTGCCACCAGTGATGCGGGCCAGGAGACCCAGTACTTC. Translating gives CATSDAGQETQYF.

By share, this clonotype counts as medium-sized. The chain has TRBV5-6 and TRBJ2-2; TRBD2 matches at 8 bases. Trimming took 2 bases from V and 4 from J; bases not matched to a gene: 1. This CDR3 contains 14 residues. CDR1 is SGHDT and CDR2 is YYEEEE in the germline V gene. The CDR3 nucleotides read TGTGCCAGCAGCTTACTAGCGGCCACCGGGGAGCTGTTTTTT. Translation gives CASSLLAATGELFF.

This clonotype showed up just a few times. V is TRBV25-1 and J is TRBJ1-5; no reliable D call. Germline assignment: CDR1 MGHDK and CDR2 SYGVNS. The CDR3 runs to 13 residues. V was clipped by 5 bases and J by 1 base, with 6 bases between them. CDR3 DNA sequence: TGTGCCAGCAGTTCCGACAGCAATCAGCCCCAGCATTTT. Its protein is CASSSDSNQPQHF.